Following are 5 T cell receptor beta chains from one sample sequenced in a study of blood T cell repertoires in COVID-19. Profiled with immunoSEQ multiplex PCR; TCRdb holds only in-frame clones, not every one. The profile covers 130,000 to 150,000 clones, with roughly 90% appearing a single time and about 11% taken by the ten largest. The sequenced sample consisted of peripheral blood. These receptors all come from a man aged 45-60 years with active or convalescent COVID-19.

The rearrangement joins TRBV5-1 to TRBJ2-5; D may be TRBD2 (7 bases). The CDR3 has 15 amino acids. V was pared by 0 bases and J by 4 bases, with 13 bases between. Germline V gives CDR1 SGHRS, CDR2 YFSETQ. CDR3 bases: TGCGCCAGCAGCTTGGTGGCGGGGGCAGGAGAGACCCAGTACTTC. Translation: CASSLVAGAGETQYF.

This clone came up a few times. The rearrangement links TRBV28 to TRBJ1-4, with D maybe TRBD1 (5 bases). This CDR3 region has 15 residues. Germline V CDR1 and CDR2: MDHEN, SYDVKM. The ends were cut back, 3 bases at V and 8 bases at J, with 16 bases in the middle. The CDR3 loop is CASSFQGLAGEKLFF. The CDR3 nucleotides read TGTGCCAGCAGTTTTCAGGGTCTAGCGGGGGAAAAACTGTTTTTT.

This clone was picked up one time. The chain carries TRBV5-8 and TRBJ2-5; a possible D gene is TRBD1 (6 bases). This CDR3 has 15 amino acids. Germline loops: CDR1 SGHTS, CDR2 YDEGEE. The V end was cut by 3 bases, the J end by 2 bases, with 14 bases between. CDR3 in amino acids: CASSYQGFAQETQYF. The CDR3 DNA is TGTGCCAGCAGCTATCAGGGGTTCGCACAAGAGACCCAGTACTTC.

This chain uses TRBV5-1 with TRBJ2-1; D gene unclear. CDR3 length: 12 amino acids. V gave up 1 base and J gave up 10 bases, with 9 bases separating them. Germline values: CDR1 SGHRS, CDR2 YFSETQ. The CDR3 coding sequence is TGCGCCAGCAGCTTGAGTTTCGAGGAGCAGTTCTTC. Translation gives CASSLSFEEQFF. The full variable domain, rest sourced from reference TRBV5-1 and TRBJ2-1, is KAGVTQTPRYLIKTRGQQVTLSCSPISGHRSVSWYQQTPGQGLQFLFEYFSETQRNKGNFPGRFSGRQFSNSRSEMNVSTLELGDSALYLCASSLSFEEQFFGPGTRLTVL.

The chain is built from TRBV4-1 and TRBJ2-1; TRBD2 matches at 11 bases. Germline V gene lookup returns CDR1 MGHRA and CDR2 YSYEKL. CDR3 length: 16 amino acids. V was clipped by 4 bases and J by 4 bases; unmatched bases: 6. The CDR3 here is CASSPTGTSGYNEQFF. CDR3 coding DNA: TGCGCCAGCAGCCCCACCGGGACTAGCGGTTACAATGAGCAGTTCTTC.